The 11 T cell receptor beta chains below come from one sample, sequenced in a study of blood T cell repertoires in COVID-19. Assay: immunoSEQ multiplex PCR; the TCRdb copy retains only in-frame clones and omits some. The sample consists of 60,000 to 75,000 clones, around 87% of them appearing once. What was sequenced was peripheral blood. All receptors derive from a man aged 50 to 59 with active COVID-19.

In this sample, this clone turned up a few times. The chain couples TRBV27 to TRBJ2-1; 10 nucleotides align to TRBD2. The CDR3 has 16 amino acids. Looked up from germline, CDR1 is MNHEY and CDR2 is SMNVEV (reference sequence). V shed 6 bases and J 6 bases; nucleotides not matched to a gene: 11. The CDR3 DNA reads TGTGCCAGCAGCAGGGCAGGGAGCGGGGGGGGCAATGAGCAGTTCTTC. Its protein is CASSRAGSGGGNEQFF.

V is TRBV6-2 or TRBV6-3 and J is TRBJ2-3; maybe TRBD1 (5 bases). V lost 4 bases to trimming and J lost 4 bases, with 18 bases between them. This CDR3 is built from 16 residues. The germline CDR1 and CDR2 sequences are MNHEY and SVGEGT. The CDR3 spells CASSSTNRRVSDTQYF. DNA of the CDR3: TGTGCCAGCAGTTCCACGAACCGCAGGGTATCAGATACGCAGTATTTT.

The chain employs TRBV27 and TRBJ1-2; tentative D call: TRBD1 (6 bases). The CDR3 contains 16 residues. Trimming stripped 0 bases from V and 4 bases from J, with 15 bases between. CDR1 and CDR2 (germline): MNHEY, SMNVEV (reference sequence). The CDR3 protein is CASSLSGTPAGYGYTF. CDR3 DNA: TGTGCCAGCAGTTTATCGGGGACACCGGCGGGCTATGGCTACACCTTC.

The chain combines TRBV29-1 with TRBJ2-2, with D possibly being TRBD2 (7 bases). The CDR3 spans 15 residues. V gave up 4 bases and J gave up 5 bases, with 17 bases separating them. CDR1 is SQVTM and CDR2 is ANQGSEA in the germline V gene. CDR3 region: CSVVMVRGGTGELFF. CDR3 nucleotide sequence: TGCAGCGTTGTGATGGTCAGGGGAGGGACCGGGGAGCTGTTTTTT.

J is TRBJ2-2 and V is TRBV10-3; TRBD2 aligns across 8 bases. V lost 8 bases, J lost 7 bases, and 12 bases stayed unmatched. CDR3 length equals 15 residues. Germline V gene data show CDR1 as ENHRY and CDR2 as SYGVKD. The CDR3 DNA reads TGTGCCATCCGCGGTGGGCGGGAGGTCGGCGGGGAGCTGTTTTTT. It specifies CAIRGGREVGGELFF.

The gene calls are TRBV15 and TRBJ2-3; D is perhaps TRBD2 (6 bases). CDR3 length: 15 amino acids. The V gene's germline CDR1 is LNHNV and CDR2 YYDKDF (reference sequence). V was cut by 1 base and J by 3 bases, with 11 bases left in between. The CDR3 DNA sequence: TGTGCCACCAGCAGAGCTGTACTAGCTACAGATACGCAGTATTTT. It encodes CATSRAVLATDTQYF.

V is TRBV7-9 and J is TRBJ2-7; 10 bases map to TRBD1. Germline V CDR1 and CDR2: SEHNR, FQNEAQ (reference sequence). This CDR3 has 14 residues. The V gene end was trimmed by 6 bases and the J gene end by 5 bases; junction bases not matched to a gene: 7. DNA for the CDR3: TGTGCCAGCAGTTCAGGGACAGGGGACAACGAGCAGTACTTC. It translates to CASSSGTGDNEQYF.

The chain combines TRBV6-4 with TRBJ2-1, with 8 positions matching TRBD1. Per germline, CDR1 MRHNA and CDR2 SNTAGT. The CDR3 is 13 amino acids. J lost 6 bases, V lost 5 bases, and 3 bases had no gene match. CDR3 region: CASSNTGGNEQFF. The CDR3 DNA reads TGTGCCAGCAGTAATACAGGGGGCAATGAGCAGTTCTTC.

This clone was seen just once. The same CDR3 arises from other DNA sequences in this sample as well. The CDR3 DNA reads TGCGCCAGCAGCCAAGTGGGGGGGAACACTGAAGCTTTCTTT. This gives the protein CASSQVGGNTEAFF. This chain connects TRBV4-1 to TRBJ1-1; possibly TRBD1 for D (5 bases). CDR1 and CDR2 (germline): MGHRA, YSYEKL. This CDR3 is built from 14 residues. Trimming stripped 1 base from V and 1 base from J, with 7 bases between.

The chain combines TRBV7-3 with TRBJ1-1, with a possible D match to TRBD1 (5 bases). The ends were cut back, 2 bases at V and 0 bases at J, with 19 bases in the middle. Germline V gene lookup returns CDR1 SGHTA and CDR2 FQGTGA. The CDR3 is made up of 18 amino acids. The CDR3 DNA follows: TGTGCCAGCAGCTTAGAAAAAACCCGACAGATGCTGAACACTGAAGCTTTCTTT. It specifies CASSLEKTRQMLNTEAFF. Complete variable domain (other parts from reference TRBV7-3 and TRBJ1-1): GAGVSQTPSNKVTEKGKYVELRCDPISGHTALYWYRQSLGQGPEFLIYFQGTGAADDSGLPNDRFFAVRPEGSVSTLKIQRTERGDSAVYLCASSLEKTRQMLNTEAFFGQGTRLTVV.

DNA for the CDR3: TGTGCCAGCAGTCTGGCGGGAATCCACGAGCAGTACTTC. Translating gives CASSLAGIHEQYF. V gene TRBV25-1 combines with J gene TRBJ2-7; TRBD2 might be the D (6 bases). This CDR3 is built from 13 residues. V lost 5 bases to trimming and J lost 5 bases, with 13 bases between them. In germline, CDR1 is MGHDK, CDR2 SYGVNS.